The 15 T cell receptor beta chains presented below share a single source sample, sequenced in a study of monozygotic twins with inflammatory bowel disease. One entry per CDR3 protein, without DNA, is what TCRdb gives after re-calling the 5' RACE reads. This sample's table has over 350,000 distinct CDR3 sequences. The sequenced sample was blood. The receptor source for this set is a human donor with ulcerative colitis or Crohn's disease, or a healthy co-twin of an affected twin (not recorded which).

The rearrangement joins TRBV7-3 to TRBJ1-1. The germline gives CDR1 SGHTA, CDR2 FQGTGA. This CDR3 has 12 residues. The CDR3 region is CASSSRGTEAFF.

The gene calls are TRBV4-1 and TRBJ2-7. This CDR3 contains 16 residues. CDR1 and CDR2 (germline): MGHRA, YSYEKL. CDR3: CASSQERRSSSYEQYF.

The chain combines TRBV6-5 with TRBJ2-7; TCRdb's D gene call, TRBD1, goes unchecked for lack of DNA. CDR3 length: 16 residues. The germline CDR1 and CDR2 sequences are MNHEY and SVGAGI. The CDR3: CASSYSRQVSLHEQYF.

The CDR3 protein is CASSLTGLAGGYPQFF. This chain uses TRBV7-3 with TRBJ2-1; TCRdb's D call of TRBD2 is untestable without DNA. The CDR3 spans 16 residues. Germline values: CDR1 SGHTA, CDR2 FQGTGA. Complete variable domain (other parts from reference TRBV7-3 and TRBJ2-1): GAGVSQTPSNKVTEKGKYVELRCDPISGHTALYWYRQSLGQGPEFLIYFQGTGAADDSGLPNDRFFAVRPEGSVSTLKIQRTERGDSAVYLCASSLTGLAGGYPQFFGPGTRLTVL.

The J gene is TRBJ2-5, the V gene TRBV11-2; checking the TCRdb D call of TRBD2 is not possible without DNA. Germline CDR1 is SGHAT and CDR2 is FQNNGV. The CDR3 is made up of 15 amino acids. This chain's CDR3 is CASSSLAGGRETQYF. Full variable domain (outside the CDR3, taken from reference TRBV11-2 and TRBJ2-5): EAGVAQSPRYKIIEKRQSVAFWCNPISGHATLYWYQQILGQGPKLLIQFQNNGVVDDSQLPKDRFSAERLKGVDSTLKIQPAKLEDSAVYLCASSSLAGGRETQYFGPGTRLLVL.

V usage is TRBV5-5 and J usage is TRBJ2-5; TCRdb reports TRBD2, a call that lacks DNA to check it against. Germline CDR1 SGHKS, CDR2 YYEKEE (reference sequence). CDR3 length: 16 residues. The CDR3 loop is CASSLGAGGGQETQYF. Full variable domain (rest looked up from reference TRBV5-5 and TRBJ2-5): DAGVTQSPTHLIKTRGQQVTLRCSPISGHKSVSWYQQVLGQGPQFIFQYYEKEERGRGNFPDRFSARQFPNYSSELNVNALLLGDSALYLCASSLGAGGGQETQYFGPGTRLLVL.

The chain carries TRBV15 and TRBJ2-7; the TCRdb call, TRBD2, lacks DNA for checking. This CDR3 spans 16 amino acids. Germline CDR1 reads LNHNV; CDR2 reads YYDKDF (reference sequence). Here the CDR3 reads CATSRGGQRSAYEQYF.

The chain combines TRBV6-2 or TRBV6-3 with TRBJ2-5; TCRdb returns TRBD1, unconfirmable since there is no DNA. Germline V gives CDR1 MNHEY, CDR2 SVGEGT. The CDR3 has 15 residues. CDR3 region: CASSYRSGGQETQYF.

The chain recombines TRBV7-2 with TRBJ2-1; TCRdb indicates TRBD1, and absent DNA this call remains unverified. The CDR3 runs to 16 residues. Germline V CDR1 and CDR2: SGHTA, FQGNSA. CDR3 protein: CASSFVRGGILHEQFF.

The chain carries TRBV6-5 and TRBJ2-7. The CDR3 sequence is 18 residues long. From germline, CDR1 is MNHEY and CDR2 SVGAGI. CDR3: CASSYSIGSGQTPYEQYF.

The chain uses TRBV6-1 and TRBJ1-5. Germline V gives CDR1 MNHNS, CDR2 SASEGT. CDR3 length: 15 residues. The CDR3 is CASSGEGRARAPQHF.

The CDR3 is CASSLVAGGANVLTF. V is TRBV5-1 and J is TRBJ2-6; without DNA, the TCRdb call of TRBD1 cannot be checked. Germline CDR1 reads SGHRS; CDR2 reads YFSETQ. This CDR3 spans 15 amino acids.

This chain connects TRBV27 to TRBJ1-2. This CDR3 spans 14 amino acids. Per the germline V gene, CDR1 is MNHEY and CDR2 is SMNVEV (reference sequence). CDR3 residues: CASSLSRQPYGYTF.

The genes are TRBV24-1 and TRBJ2-1; TCRdb's assignment of TRBD1 cannot be checked, as there is no DNA. Germline V gene sequence: CDR1 KGHDR, CDR2 SFDVKD. CDR3 size: 16 residues. CDR3 in amino acids: CATSDFGQGAGNEQFF.

The genes are TRBV4-3 and TRBJ2-3; TCRdb selects TRBD1, and the lack of DNA leaves this call unchecked. CDR1 and CDR2 (germline): LGHNA, YSLEER. The CDR3 spans 14 residues. The CDR3 loop reads CASSPGGRADTQYF.